This TCR beta chain appears in the sequencing data of a study of T cell clonality in common variable immunodeficiency (dated by TCRdb to the mid-2010s). Paper-wide results and their limitations: Differences among patients in the CVID cohort limited the correlations between repertoire features and clinical complications. TCRbeta clonality was higher in CVID subjects than in healthy controls (t-test p = 0.018), and the increase was most characteristic of about a third of subjects. CVID subjects shared fewer TCRbeta clones with each other than healthy controls did (p < 0.0001). CVID TCRbeta sequences reportedly showed fewer deletions and N-nucleotide insertions and lacked highly modified clones with 13 or more V deletions. Even though DNA input was equal, the average per sample came to about 81,820 unique sequences for controls compared with about 30,000 for CVID samples. The authors noted that sequencing repertoires of T cell subpopulations would be needed to clarify what caused the increased clonality in CVID.

This clone has at least ten counts. No cognate antigen has been identified for it. The sequenced fragment ends 3 residues before the CDR3 boundary, so the rest is inferred from the germline J gene. Counted from cysteine to phenylalanine, this CDR3 has 16 amino acids. The 39 bases shown cover part of the CDR3, and their frame starts at base 1. CDR1 SGHNT and CDR2 YYREEE are derived from the germline V gene (reference sequence). Germline trimming amounts to 4 bases on V and 1 base on J, with 7 as the count of junction bases outside the gene matches. Most CVID patients and most healthy controls were of Caucasian heritage. From each donor, about 4.5 to 8.5 ml of heparinized peripheral whole blood was collected. Genomic DNA from adults with common variable immune deficiency (CVID) and from healthy adult controls was used for sequencing of TCRbeta CDR3 repertoires. The control group was made up of 22 healthy adult volunteers (around 10 male and approximately twelve female) whose ages ranged from about 20 to 66 years, with a mean age of approximately 35. To isolate peripheral blood mononuclear cells, diluted blood was subjected to density centrifugation over Hypaque 1077 or Ficoll-Paque. Genomic DNA was extracted from unsorted mononuclear cells by Qiagen column purification or by a centrifugation-based method.

For sequencing, equivalent amounts of genomic DNA were input from CVID and control samples. For every sample, a 60 bp segment covering the rearranged TCRbeta CDR3 region was amplified and then sequenced. The immunoSEQ assay, a bias-corrected multiplex PCR with high-throughput sequencing, was employed for TCRbeta amplification. Regarding the original processing steps: Each unique nucleotide sequence was treated as a clone and annotated with V, D and J genes, copy number and frequency. Sequences were labeled productive if in frame, and non-productive if out of frame or containing stop codons. As previously described, clonality was computed from Shannon's entropy. The predicted amino acid sequences of productive clones were used to derive the mean CDR3 Kyte-Doolittle hydropathy. The R hclust function was used to hierarchically cluster scaled V gene usage with Manhattan distance and complete linkage. Sharing of clones by CDR3 amino acid sequence was evaluated by resampling 12 repertoires per group over 100 rounds. The repertoires were searched for 65 to 80 published EBV-specific and 245 published CMV-specific TCRbeta sequences. Two CVID samples yielding fewer than 10,000 sequences were excluded from analysis, leaving approximately 40 CVID repertoires. Entries here come from immuneACCESS through TCRdb and include only in-frame sequences with V and J called. Some clones fail to appear in such tables; in the studies checked, an unresolved V gene covers under half of the shortfall, and the cause of the remainder is unknown. The D gene and trimming were derived from the DNA, and the V and J assignments and clone size from that table. The table gives some 45,000 clones for this sample, with none occurring only once. 5% to 6.5% of the sample is in the top ten clones.

The TCR comes from a person aged 18 to 75 in good health. The chain was built from TRBV5-4 and TRBJ2-5, and 10 junctional nucleotides match TRBD2. Sequencing used peripheral blood mononuclear cells. The CDR3 bases that were read are TGTGCCAGCAGCATTGTAGCGGGGGGATCCCAAGAGACC. Translated, it gives CASSIVAGGSQET. The complete CDR3 sequence is CASSIVAGGSQETQYF.